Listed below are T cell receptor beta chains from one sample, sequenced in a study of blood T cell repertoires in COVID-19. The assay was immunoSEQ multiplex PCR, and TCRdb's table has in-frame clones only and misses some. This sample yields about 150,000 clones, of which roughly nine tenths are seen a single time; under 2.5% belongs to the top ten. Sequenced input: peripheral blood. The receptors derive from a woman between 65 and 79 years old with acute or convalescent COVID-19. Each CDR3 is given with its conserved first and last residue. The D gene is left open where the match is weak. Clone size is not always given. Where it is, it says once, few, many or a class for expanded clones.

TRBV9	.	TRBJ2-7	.	TGTGCCAGCAGCGTAACAGGGAATACCTACGAGCAGTACTTC	CASSVTGNTYEQYF
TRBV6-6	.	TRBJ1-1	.	TGTGCCAGCAGTTACTCCGAGGGAGGGACTGAAGCTTTCTTT	CASSYSEGGTEAFF
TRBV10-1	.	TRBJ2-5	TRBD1	TGCGCCAGCAGTGTGGACAGGGTGGTTGGGGAGACCCAGTACTTC	CASSVDRVVGETQYF
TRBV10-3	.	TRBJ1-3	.	TGTGCCATCAAGTTTGGCGGGAGCTCTGGAAACACCATATATTTT	CAIKFGGSSGNTIYF
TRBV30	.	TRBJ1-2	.	TGTGCCTGGAGTCCAGGGCGCCTCTATGGCTACACCTTC	CAWSPGRLYGYTF
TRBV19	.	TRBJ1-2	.	TGTGCCAGTAATGACAACAGTTACCATGGCTACACCTTC	CASNDNSYHGYTF
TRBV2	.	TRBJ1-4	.	TGTGCCAGCAGATACGACAGATATAATGAAAAACTGTTTTTT	CASRYDRYNEKLFF
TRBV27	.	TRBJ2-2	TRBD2	TGTGCCAGCAGTTTATTTTGGCTAGCGGGGGGGCCGGACACCGGGGAGCTGTTTTTT	CASSLFWLAGGPDTGELFF
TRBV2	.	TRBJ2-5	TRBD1	TGTGCCAGCAGACCGCAGGGGGCCCCCCAAGAGACCCAGTACTTC	CASRPQGAPQETQYF
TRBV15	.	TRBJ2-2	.	TGTGCCACCCAACCGGACAGAACGAACACCGGGGAGCTGTTTTTT	CATQPDRTNTGELFF
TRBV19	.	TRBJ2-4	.	TGTGCCAGTAGTAGTAGTGAACTAGCCAAAAACATTCAGTACTTC	CASSSSELAKNIQYF
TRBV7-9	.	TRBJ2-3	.	TGTGCCAGCAGCCGCCCCGGAGCGGGCGTAAGCACAGATACGCAGTATTTT	CASSRPGAGVSTDTQYF
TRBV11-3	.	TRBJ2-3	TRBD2	TGTGCCAGCAGCCTCGGGGGGAGCTTCGCAGATACGCAGTATTTT	CASSLGGSFADTQYF
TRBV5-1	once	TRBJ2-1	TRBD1	TGCGCCAGCAGAGACAGGGGACGCGTCGGGGATGAGCAGTTCTTC	CASRDRGRVGDEQFF
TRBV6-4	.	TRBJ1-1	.	TGTGCCAGCACCCCTCAGGACACTGAAGCTTTCTTT	CASTPQDTEAFF
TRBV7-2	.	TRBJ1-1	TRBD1	TGTGCCAGCAGCTTCCGGGACAGGGCGCGAGAAGCTTTCTTT	CASSFRDRAREAFF
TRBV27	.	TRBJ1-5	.	TGTGCCAGCAGTTCGCCCCAAAGGGGAAGCAATCAGCCCCAGCATTTT	CASSSPQRGSNQPQHF
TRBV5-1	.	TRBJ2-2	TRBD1	TGCGCCAGCAGTTTGGGACAGGGTCCCACCGGGGAGCTGTTTTTT	CASSLGQGPTGELFF
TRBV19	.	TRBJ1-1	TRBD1	TGTGCCAGTAGTGTTACCTCGACAGGGGTGAGCACTGAAGCTTTCTTT	CASSVTSTGVSTEAFF
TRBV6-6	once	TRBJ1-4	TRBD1	TGTGCCACCAACAGGGGGCAGGAAAAACTGTTTTTT	CATNRGQEKLFF
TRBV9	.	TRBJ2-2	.	TGTGCCAGCAGCGTAGAGCGGACCGGGGAGCTGTTTTTT	CASSVERTGELFF
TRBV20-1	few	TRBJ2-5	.	TGCAGTGCTACGGGGGAGACCCAGTACTTC	CSATGETQYF
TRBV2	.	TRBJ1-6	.	TGTGCCAGCAGTGAAAGGGGGTATAATTCACCCCTCCACTTT	CASSERGYNSPLHF
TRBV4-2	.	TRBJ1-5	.	TGTGCCAGCAGCTCCCAGGAGGGGAAACAGCCCCAGCATTTT	CASSSQEGKQPQHF
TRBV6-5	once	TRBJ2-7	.	TGTGCCAGCAGGGGGGGGCTAGCGAACTACGAGCAGTACTTC	CASRGGLANYEQYF
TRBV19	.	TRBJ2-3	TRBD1	TGTGCCAGTGGGGGACAGGCATACCGCACAGATACGCAGTATTTT	CASGGQAYRTDTQYF
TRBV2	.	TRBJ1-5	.	TGTGCCAGCAAGTTTGAGGGTCAGCCCCAGCATTTT	CASKFEGQPQHF
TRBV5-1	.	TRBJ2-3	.	TGCGCCAGCAGCTTCCTCGGGGGAAGACAGACAGATACGCAGTATTTT	CASSFLGGRQTDTQYF
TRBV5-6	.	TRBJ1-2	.	TGTGCCAGCAGCTTGGAGCGGATGGGATACACCTTC	CASSLERMGYTF
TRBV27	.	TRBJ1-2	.	TGTGCCAGCAGTTTAAAATTCGACTTCGGGGGCTACACCTTC	CASSLKFDFGGYTF
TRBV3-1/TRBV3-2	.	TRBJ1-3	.	TGTGCCAGCAGCCATGGGGGGGCGCGTGGAAACACCATATATTTT	CASSHGGARGNTIYF